The following is a T cell receptor beta chain sequence with its context. TCRdb's table, derived via immunoSEQ multiplex PCR, lists solely in-frame clones and lacks some. The sample lists 85,000 to 120,000 clones, around 90% occurring once. The record originates from a study of T cell changes during pregnancy in multiple sclerosis. CDR3 length: 15 residues. J was trimmed by 4 bases and V by 2 bases; bases with no gene match: 6. Germline CDR1 reads SGHDT; CDR2 reads YYEEEE. This receptor was identified in a female donor with multiple sclerosis, enrolled in a pregnancy study. The gene calls are TRBV5-6 and TRBJ2-7; the match to TRBD1 covers 10 bases. This specimen consisted of peripheral blood, obtained after pregnancy. In DNA, the CDR3 is TGTGCCAGCAGCTTCTCCGGGACAGGGGTTTACGAGCAGTACTTC. It specifies CASSFSGTGVYEQYF. The entire variable domain, with the rest obtained from reference TRBV5-6 and TRBJ2-7, is as follows: DAGVTQSPTHLIKTRGQQVTLRCSPKSGHDTVSWYQQALGQGPQFIFQYYEEEERQRGNFPDRFSGHQFPNYSSELNVNALLLGDSALYLCASSFSGTGVYEQYFGPGTRLTVT.